This T cell receptor beta chain came from a study of blood T cell repertoires in COVID-19. For the study at large: The analysed material was cDNA or gDNA that came from T cells, B-cell-depleted T cells, or PBMCs.

V lost 4 bases to trimming and J lost 1 base, with 14 bases between them. Germline V CDR1 and CDR2: SGHNT, YYREEE (reference sequence). The CDR3 consists of 15 residues. Only in-frame clones appear in the TCRdb table, and some are missing; sequencing was by immunoSEQ multiplex PCR. The sample includes around 100,000 clones, about 85% of them seen just once. The sequence came from a man in his fifties with active COVID-19. The rearrangement uses TRBV5-4 and TRBJ1-1, with D possibly being TRBD1 (5 bases). Sequencing used peripheral blood. The CDR3 reads CASSPGGGANTEAFF. The CDR3 DNA sequence: TGTGCCAGCAGCCCCGGCGGCGGGGCGAACACTGAAGCTTTCTTT.